The rows below give T cell receptor beta chains drawn from one sample of a study of blood T cell repertoires in COVID-19. Measured with immunoSEQ multiplex PCR; TCRdb has only the in-frame clones, and not every one. The sample records around 300,000 clones, 80% to 95% being singletons. Sequencing used peripheral blood. These receptor sequences come from a woman between 25 and 40 years old with COVID-19, enrolled during active disease. The CDR3 runs from the conserved cysteine through the conserved F or W. Fields, in order: V gene, D gene, CDR3 protein. A D gene is named only where the DNA matches it firmly.

v_call: TRBV9; d_call: -; cdr3_aa: CASRRAGPNYGYTF
v_call: TRBV7-4; d_call: -; cdr3_aa: CASSPIQMDSDRVGEAFF
v_call: TRBV15; d_call: -; cdr3_aa: CATSRASGNTIYF
v_call: TRBV3-1/TRBV3-2; d_call: TRBD2; cdr3_aa: CASSFSGSGDTQYF
v_call: TRBV10-3; d_call: -; cdr3_aa: CAISESMRTRNTEAFF
v_call: TRBV5-4; d_call: TRBD1; cdr3_aa: CASSLVNRGVEAFF
v_call: TRBV24-1; d_call: TRBD1; cdr3_aa: CATSDYRGEQYF
v_call: TRBV7-2; d_call: TRBD2; cdr3_aa: CASSLASGRTDTQYF
v_call: TRBV24-1; d_call: TRBD1; cdr3_aa: CATSEAGTGDNQPQHF
v_call: TRBV27; d_call: TRBD1; cdr3_aa: CASSPLTGAYEQYF
v_call: TRBV11-3; d_call: -; cdr3_aa: CASSSSGSSGNTIYF
v_call: TRBV28; d_call: -; cdr3_aa: CASSFSRTVGTAFF
v_call: TRBV9; d_call: TRBD1; cdr3_aa: CASSVGGTGEETQYF
v_call: TRBV5-1; d_call: TRBD1; cdr3_aa: CASSLAGTAYEQYF
v_call: TRBV6-2/TRBV6-3; d_call: TRBD2; cdr3_aa: CASSEGLAGIDTQYF
v_call: TRBV5-1; d_call: TRBD2; cdr3_aa: CASSLALAGNNEQFF
v_call: TRBV11-2; d_call: -; cdr3_aa: CASSLGQHSSYNSPLHF
v_call: TRBV4-3; d_call: -; cdr3_aa: CASSPGRGQPQHF
v_call: TRBV27; d_call: -; cdr3_aa: CASSFRGQPQHF
v_call: TRBV4-1; d_call: TRBD1; cdr3_aa: CASSQDRGTGVIGETQYF
v_call: TRBV4-2; d_call: TRBD2; cdr3_aa: CASSQDRGSGRAYDNEQFF
v_call: TRBV5-1; d_call: TRBD1; cdr3_aa: CASSIGTGDQPQHF
v_call: TRBV25-1; d_call: -; cdr3_aa: CASSGTGINQPQHF
v_call: TRBV5-1; d_call: -; cdr3_aa: CASRDSNSPLHF
v_call: TRBV2; d_call: TRBD1; cdr3_aa: CASNSQTGGQETQYF
v_call: TRBV19; d_call: TRBD2; cdr3_aa: CASTMGGEDTQYF
v_call: TRBV3-1/TRBV3-2; d_call: TRBD2; cdr3_aa: CASSQAGTSVSGELFF
v_call: TRBV28; d_call: -; cdr3_aa: CASSPLGLNTGELFF
v_call: TRBV13; d_call: -; cdr3_aa: CASSSGASGNTIYF
v_call: TRBV2; d_call: -; cdr3_aa: CASSEETGFEAFF
v_call: TRBV19; d_call: -; cdr3_aa: CASSIGGSAGELFF
v_call: TRBV4-2; d_call: TRBD1; cdr3_aa: CASSPRELGQGALAGNTIYF
v_call: TRBV15; d_call: TRBD2; cdr3_aa: CATQPAGGYNEQFF
v_call: TRBV11-3; d_call: -; cdr3_aa: CASSLEPGVEQYF
v_call: TRBV5-1; d_call: -; cdr3_aa: CASSETNTYEQYF
v_call: TRBV9; d_call: -; cdr3_aa: CASSLTGAYNEQFF
v_call: TRBV4-3; d_call: TRBD1; cdr3_aa: CASSQGFVDRVYSNQPQHF
v_call: TRBV10-1; d_call: TRBD1; cdr3_aa: CASSEPGQGRETQYF
v_call: TRBV30; d_call: TRBD2; cdr3_aa: CAWSPGLVSYEQYF
v_call: TRBV5-4; d_call: -; cdr3_aa: CASSPGVGRPTEAFF
v_call: TRBV2; d_call: -; cdr3_aa: CASTGGNSGNTIYF
v_call: TRBV6-4; d_call: -; cdr3_aa: CASSRRQESYNEQFF
v_call: TRBV18; d_call: TRBD2; cdr3_aa: CASSANSPGLAGINEQFF
v_call: TRBV4-3; d_call: TRBD2; cdr3_aa: CASATGASGSTDTQYF
v_call: TRBV6-2/TRBV6-3; d_call: -; cdr3_aa: CASSYPGGKRTQHF
v_call: TRBV11-2; d_call: TRBD1; cdr3_aa: CASRTQGAGGEKLFF
v_call: TRBV5-1; d_call: -; cdr3_aa: CASSSGAPGDGYTF
v_call: TRBV30; d_call: TRBD1; cdr3_aa: CAWSVDRGNEKLFF
v_call: TRBV5-1; d_call: TRBD1; cdr3_aa: CASSPQGGGYTF
v_call: TRBV6-2/TRBV6-3; d_call: TRBD1; cdr3_aa: CASSFTGGNYGYTF
v_call: TRBV7-6; d_call: TRBD2; cdr3_aa: CASSPTPGLAFHEQFF
v_call: TRBV6-1; d_call: -; cdr3_aa: CASSESDRRNSPLHF
v_call: TRBV6-1; d_call: -; cdr3_aa: CASSRETGNTIYF
v_call: TRBV3-1/TRBV3-2; d_call: TRBD2; cdr3_aa: CASSHQLAGAGGPDTQYF
v_call: TRBV5-1; d_call: TRBD2; cdr3_aa: CASKTSGRTGELFF
v_call: TRBV27; d_call: -; cdr3_aa: CASRPNLAARYEQYF